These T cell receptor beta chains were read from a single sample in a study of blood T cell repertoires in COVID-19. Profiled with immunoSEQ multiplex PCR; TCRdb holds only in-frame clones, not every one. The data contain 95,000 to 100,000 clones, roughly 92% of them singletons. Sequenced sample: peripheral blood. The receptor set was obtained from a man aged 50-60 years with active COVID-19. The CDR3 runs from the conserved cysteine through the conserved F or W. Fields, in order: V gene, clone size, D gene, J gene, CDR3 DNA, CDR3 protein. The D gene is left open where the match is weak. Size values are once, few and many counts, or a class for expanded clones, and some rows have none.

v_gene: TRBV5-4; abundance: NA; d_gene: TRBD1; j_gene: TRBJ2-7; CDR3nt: TGTGCCAGCAGCTCCGTGACAGGGAGACAGTACTTC; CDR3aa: CASSSVTGRQYF
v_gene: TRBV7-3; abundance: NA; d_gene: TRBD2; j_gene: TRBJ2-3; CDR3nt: TGTGCCAGCAGTTTTAGAGCTAGCGGGAGTCGTGGGATACACACAGATACGCAGTATTTT; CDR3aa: CASSFRASGSRGIHTDTQYF
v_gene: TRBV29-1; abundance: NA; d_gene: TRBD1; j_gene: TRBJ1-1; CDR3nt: TGCAGCGCACAGGGGGGAAGGGGGGATAACACTGAGGCTTTCTTT; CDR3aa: CSAQGGRGDNTEAFF
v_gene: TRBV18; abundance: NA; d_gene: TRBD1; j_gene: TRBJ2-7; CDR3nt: TGTGCCAGCTCACCTTCGGGACAGCCATCCTACGAGCAGTACTTC; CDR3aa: CASSPSGQPSYEQYF
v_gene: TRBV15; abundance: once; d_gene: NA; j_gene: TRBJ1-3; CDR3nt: TGTGCCACCAGCAGAGATCGGGGTAGCTCTGGAAACACCATATATTTT; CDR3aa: CATSRDRGSSGNTIYF
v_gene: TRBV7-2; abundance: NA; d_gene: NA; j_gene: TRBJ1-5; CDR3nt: TGTGCCAGCAGCCCCCCGGGGGGTGGGGGCAGGCATTTT; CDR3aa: CASSPPGGGGRHF
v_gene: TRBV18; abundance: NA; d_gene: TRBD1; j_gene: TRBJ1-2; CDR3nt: TGTGCCAGCTCACCACTAACCAGGGGGGCACCTGAACGAAACTATGGCTACACCTTC; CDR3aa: CASSPLTRGAPERNYGYTF
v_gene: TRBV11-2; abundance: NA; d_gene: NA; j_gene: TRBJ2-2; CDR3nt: TGTGCCAGCAGCTTGGAGCGGAACACCGGGGAGCTGTTTTTT; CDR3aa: CASSLERNTGELFF
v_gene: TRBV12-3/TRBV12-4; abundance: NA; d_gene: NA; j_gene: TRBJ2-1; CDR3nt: TGTGCCAGCAGTTTAGGCATAGCCAATGAGCAGTTCTTC; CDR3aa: CASSLGIANEQFF
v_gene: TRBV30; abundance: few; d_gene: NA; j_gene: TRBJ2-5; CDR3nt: TGTGCCTGGAGTCTAGGGGGCGGGGTGCAGACCCAGTACTTC; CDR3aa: CAWSLGGGVQTQYF
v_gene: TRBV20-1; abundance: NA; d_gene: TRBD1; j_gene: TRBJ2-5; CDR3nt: TGCAGTGCTACTGACAGGGAAGAGACCCAGTACTTC; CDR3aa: CSATDREETQYF
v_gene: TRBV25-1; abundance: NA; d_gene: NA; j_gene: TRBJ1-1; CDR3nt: TGTGCCAGCAGTGAAGGGGGGACTGAAGCTTTCTTT; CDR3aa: CASSEGGTEAFF
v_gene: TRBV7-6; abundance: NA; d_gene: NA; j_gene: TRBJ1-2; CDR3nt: TGTGCCAGCAGCCGTATCGACAGCGTATATGGCTACACCTTC; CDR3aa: CASSRIDSVYGYTF
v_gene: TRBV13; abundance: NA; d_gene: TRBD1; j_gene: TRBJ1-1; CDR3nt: TGTGCCAGCAGCTTAAGGAAGTGGCAGGGGGCCGGAACTGAAGCTTTCTTT; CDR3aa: CASSLRKWQGAGTEAFF
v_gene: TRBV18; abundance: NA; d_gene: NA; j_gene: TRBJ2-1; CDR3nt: TGTGCCAGCTCACCAACTCGGGCAGGGCTAAGGCACAATGAGCAGTTCTTC; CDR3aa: CASSPTRAGLRHNEQFF
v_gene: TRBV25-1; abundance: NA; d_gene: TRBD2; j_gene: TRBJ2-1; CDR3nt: TGTGCCAGCAGTGAAGAGGGACTAGGGAGGAGGGAGCAGTTCTTC; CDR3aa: CASSEEGLGRREQFF
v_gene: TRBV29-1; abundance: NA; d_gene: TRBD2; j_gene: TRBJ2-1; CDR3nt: TGCAGCGTTGTTGCGGGAGGGCTTAGTGAGCAGTTCTTC; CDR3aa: CSVVAGGLSEQFF
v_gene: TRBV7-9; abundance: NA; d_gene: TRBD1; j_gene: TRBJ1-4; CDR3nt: TGTGCCAGCAGCTACCGACAGGGGGGATATGAAAAACTGTTTTTT; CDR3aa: CASSYRQGGYEKLFF
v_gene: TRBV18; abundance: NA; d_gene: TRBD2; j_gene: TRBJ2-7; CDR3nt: TGTGCCAGCTCACCTATCTGGGGGAGGGAGCATTACGAGCAGTACTTC; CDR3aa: CASSPIWGREHYEQYF
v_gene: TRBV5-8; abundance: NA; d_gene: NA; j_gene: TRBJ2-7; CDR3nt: TGTGCCGGGAGCGACCAAGACAGGTTGCAATACGAGCAGTACTTC; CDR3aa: CAGSDQDRLQYEQYF
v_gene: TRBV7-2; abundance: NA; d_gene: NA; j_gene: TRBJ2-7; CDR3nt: TGTGCCAGCAGCCCACAGAGCTCCTACGAGCAGTACTTC; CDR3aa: CASSPQSSYEQYF
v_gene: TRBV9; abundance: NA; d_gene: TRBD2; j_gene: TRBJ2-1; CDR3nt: TGTGCCAGCAGCCCGAGGGGAGGGCTAGCGGGAGGCCTCTCCTACAATGAGCAGTTCTTC; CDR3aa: CASSPRGGLAGGLSYNEQFF
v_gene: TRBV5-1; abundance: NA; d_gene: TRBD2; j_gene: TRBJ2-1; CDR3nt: TGCGCCAGCAGCTTGGAACCGGGCCCTACGGCTAGCGGGACGAGGAATGAGCAGTTCTTC; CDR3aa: CASSLEPGPTASGTRNEQFF
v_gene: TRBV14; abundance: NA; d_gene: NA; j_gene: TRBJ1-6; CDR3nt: TGTGCCAGCAGCCAACGGGGCTATAATTCACCCCTCCACTTT; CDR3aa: CASSQRGYNSPLHF
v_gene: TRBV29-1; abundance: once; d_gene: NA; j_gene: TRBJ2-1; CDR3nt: TGCAGCGTCGAACCCGGGTTGGATGAGCAGTTCTTC; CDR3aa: CSVEPGLDEQFF
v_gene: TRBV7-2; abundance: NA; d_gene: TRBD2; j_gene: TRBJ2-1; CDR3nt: TGTGCCAGCAGCCCCCGGCGGGGGAATGAGCAGTTCTTC; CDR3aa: CASSPRRGNEQFF
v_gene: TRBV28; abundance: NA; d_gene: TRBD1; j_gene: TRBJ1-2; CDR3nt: TGTGCCAGCAGCCCCGGGACAGTTATGGGCTACACCTTC; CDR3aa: CASSPGTVMGYTF
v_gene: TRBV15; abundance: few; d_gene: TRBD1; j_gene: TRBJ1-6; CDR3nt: TGTGCCACCAGCAGAGGACAGGGCATGTATAATTCACCCCTCCACTTT; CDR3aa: CATSRGQGMYNSPLHF
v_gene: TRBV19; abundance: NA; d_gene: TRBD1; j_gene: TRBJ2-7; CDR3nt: TGTGCCAGCCGGAGGACAGGGTCCTACGAGCAGTACTTC; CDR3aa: CASRRTGSYEQYF